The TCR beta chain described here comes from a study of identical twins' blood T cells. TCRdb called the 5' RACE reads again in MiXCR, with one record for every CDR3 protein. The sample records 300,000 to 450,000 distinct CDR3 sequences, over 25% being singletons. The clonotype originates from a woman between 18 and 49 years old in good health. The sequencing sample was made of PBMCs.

CDR3: CASSLGPGDLYGYTF. Here the CDR3 DNA reads TGTGCCAGCAGCTTAGGTCCAGGGGACCTCTATGGCTACACCTTC. J is TRBJ1-2 and V is TRBV7-9, with D perhaps TRBD1 (6 bases). This CDR3 spans 15 amino acids. Trimming cost V 1 base and J 4 bases, with 13 bases left between them. Per germline, CDR1 SEHNR and CDR2 FQNEAQ (reference sequence).